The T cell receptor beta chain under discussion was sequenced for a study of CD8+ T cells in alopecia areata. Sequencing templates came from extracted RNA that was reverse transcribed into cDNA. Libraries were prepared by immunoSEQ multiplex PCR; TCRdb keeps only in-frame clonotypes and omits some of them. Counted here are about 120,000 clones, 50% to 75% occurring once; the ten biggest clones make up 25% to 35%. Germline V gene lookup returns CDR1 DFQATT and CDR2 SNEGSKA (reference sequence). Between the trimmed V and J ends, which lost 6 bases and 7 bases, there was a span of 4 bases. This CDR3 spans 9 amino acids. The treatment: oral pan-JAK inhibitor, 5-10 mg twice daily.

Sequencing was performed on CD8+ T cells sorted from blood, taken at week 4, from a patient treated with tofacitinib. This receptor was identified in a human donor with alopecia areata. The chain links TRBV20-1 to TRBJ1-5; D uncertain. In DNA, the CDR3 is TGCAGTGCCGGGCAGCCCCAGCATTTT. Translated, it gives CSAGQPQHF.